This TCR beta chain was identified during a study of T cell repertoires in cytomegalovirus infection. Turning to the study itself: A matching HLA type, together with CMV infection, was signaled by public TCR beta signatures. Study results and caveats: HLA-C-restricted CMV clonotypes gave the most frequent clonotype in two of eight donors.

TCRdb reprocessed the reads via MiXCR and lists one record per CDR3 protein. This sample carries about 68,000 distinct CDR3 sequences, roughly 20% of them seen once, and the ten largest clones take roughly 79%. Germline V gene lookup returns CDR1 DFQATT and CDR2 SNEGSKA (reference sequence). V was pared by 4 bases and J by 4 bases, with 3 bases of the junction left unmatched. CDR3 size: 13 residues. As regards this clonotype: The antigen remains unidentified.

The clonotype comes from a human donor in good health (CMV status not recorded). Some clones in this sample may be carry-over from other donors' samples. The sequenced sample consisted of PBMCs, sequenced either directly or after in vitro stimulation (not recorded which). J is TRBJ1-5 and V is TRBV20-1; 8 positions match TRBD1. This CDR3 reads CSAKQGVNQPQHF. CDR3 DNA sequence: TGCAGTGCTAAACAGGGGGTAAATCAGCCCCAGCATTTT.